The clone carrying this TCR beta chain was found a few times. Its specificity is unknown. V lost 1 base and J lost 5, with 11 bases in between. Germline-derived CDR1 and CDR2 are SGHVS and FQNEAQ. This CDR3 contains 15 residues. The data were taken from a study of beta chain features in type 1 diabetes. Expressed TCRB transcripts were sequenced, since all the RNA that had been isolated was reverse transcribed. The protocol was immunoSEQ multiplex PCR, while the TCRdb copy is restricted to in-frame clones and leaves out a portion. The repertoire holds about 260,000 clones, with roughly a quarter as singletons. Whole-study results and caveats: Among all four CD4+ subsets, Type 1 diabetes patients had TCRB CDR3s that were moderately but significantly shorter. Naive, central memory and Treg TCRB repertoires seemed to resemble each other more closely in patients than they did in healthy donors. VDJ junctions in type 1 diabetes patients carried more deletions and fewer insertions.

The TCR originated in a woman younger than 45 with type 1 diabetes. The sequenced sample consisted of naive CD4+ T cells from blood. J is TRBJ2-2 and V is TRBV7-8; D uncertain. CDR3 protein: CASSLDQVRTGELFF. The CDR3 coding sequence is TGTGCCAGCAGCTTAGATCAGGTCCGGACCGGGGAGCTGTTTTTT.